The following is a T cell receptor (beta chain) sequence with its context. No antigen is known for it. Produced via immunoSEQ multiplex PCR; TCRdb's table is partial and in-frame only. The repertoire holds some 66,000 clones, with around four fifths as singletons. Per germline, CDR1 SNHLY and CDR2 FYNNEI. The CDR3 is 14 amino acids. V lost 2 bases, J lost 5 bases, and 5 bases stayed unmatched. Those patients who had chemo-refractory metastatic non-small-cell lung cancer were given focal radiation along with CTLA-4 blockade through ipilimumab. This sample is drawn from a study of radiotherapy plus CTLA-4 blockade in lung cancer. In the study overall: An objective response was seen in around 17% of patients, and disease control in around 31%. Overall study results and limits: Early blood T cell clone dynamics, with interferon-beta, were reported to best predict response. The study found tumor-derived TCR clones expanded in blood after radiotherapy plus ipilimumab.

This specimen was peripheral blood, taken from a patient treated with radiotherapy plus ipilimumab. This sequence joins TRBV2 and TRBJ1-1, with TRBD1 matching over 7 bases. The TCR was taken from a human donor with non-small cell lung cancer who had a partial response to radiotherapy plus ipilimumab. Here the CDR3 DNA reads TGTGCCAGCAGTGAACAGGGGGGAGAGACTGAAGCTTTCTTT. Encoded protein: CASSEQGGETEAFF. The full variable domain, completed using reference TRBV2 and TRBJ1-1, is EPEVTQTPSHQVTQMGQEVILRCVPISNHLYFYWYRQILGQKVEFLVSFYNNEISEKSEIFDDQFSVERPDGSNFTLKIRSTKLEDSAMYFCASSEQGGETEAFFGQGTRLTVV.